Given below is one T cell receptor beta chain in context. Its antigen is unknown. The entry originates in a study of OX40 agonist ivuxolimab in advanced cancers. Study observations and caveats: The work left the antigen specificity of expanded peripheral T cells undetermined.

The CDR3 totals 15 residues. CDR1 is KGHSH and CDR2 is LQKENI in the germline V gene. V trimming: 0 bases; J trimming: 4 bases; junction bases outside the gene matches: 2. The data were produced by immunoSEQ multiplex PCR, yet TCRdb's version contains in-frame clones alone and is incomplete. The table has roughly 73,000 clones, 70% to 90% seen once; the top ten hold approximately 2.3%. The specimen comprised CD4+ or CD8+ T cells sorted from blood, sampled in a trial of the OX40 agonist ivuxolimab. The J gene is TRBJ2-1, the V gene TRBV18, with 8 nucleotides matching TRBD2. The receptor was isolated from an adult with an advanced solid tumor such as melanoma, head and neck, liver or kidney cancer. CDR3 sequence reads: CASSPPVAGYNEQFF. The CDR3 DNA follows: TGTGCCAGCTCACCACCTGTAGCGGGGTACAATGAGCAGTTCTTC.